Below are 3 T cell receptor beta chains sequenced from a single sample in a study of blood T cell repertoires in COVID-19. Only in-frame clones appear in the TCRdb table, and some are missing; sequencing was by immunoSEQ multiplex PCR. The sample lists about 160,000 clones; 90% to 95% were seen once. The sequencing input was peripheral blood. These receptors were collected from a woman aged 55-69 years with COVID-19, enrolled during active disease.

This chain uses TRBV4-2 with TRBJ2-7, with TRBD2 matching 9 bases. With V trimmed by 2 bases and J by 2 bases, 7 bases remained unmatched. Germline CDR1 and CDR2: LGHNA and YNFKEQ. The CDR3 covers 16 residues. DNA for the CDR3: TGTGCCAGCAGCCAAAGGTCAAGCGGGGGGCCCTACGAGCAGTACTTC. Amino acids: CASSQRSSGGPYEQYF.

The table lists this clone with a few counts. The V gene is TRBV7-9, the J gene TRBJ1-5, with TRBD1 identical over 9 bases. Germline-derived CDR1 and CDR2 are SEHNR and FQNEAQ (reference sequence). Trimming took 4 bases from V and 4 from J; bases not matched to a gene: 5. This CDR3 spans 15 amino acids. CDR3 DNA sequence: TGTGCCAGCAGCTCGGACAGGGGTAGAAATCAGCCCCAGCATTTT. This gives the protein CASSSDRGRNQPQHF.

In its sample, this clone was seen once. This chain connects TRBV6-1 to TRBJ1-3; D gene unclear. V lost 4 bases, J lost 0 bases, and 13 bases lay in between. Germline V lookup: CDR1 MNHNS, CDR2 SASEGT. This CDR3 has 16 residues. The CDR3 is CASSVPGVSSGNTIYF. The CDR3 nucleotides read TGTGCCAGCAGTGTACCGGGAGTCAGCTCTGGAAACACCATATATTTT.